Below, 17 T cell receptor beta chains from the same sample are listed, as sequenced in a study of post-analysis software for immune sequencing data. Antigens of these TCRs are unknown. Findings and caveats of the study: TRBV5-6, TRBV5-1 and TRBV20-1 were among about 5 TRBV segments more frequent in patients than controls.

Tagging with unique molecular identifiers was a feature of the TCR beta cDNA libraries. TCRdb reprocessed the PCR reads via MiXCR and lists one record per CDR3 protein. The top ten clones hold roughly 12% of a sample with some 370,000 distinct CDR3 sequences, 30% to 45% of them seen once. The sample taken for sequencing was blood. Receptors were obtained from a girl aged 5-17 years with multiple sclerosis.

This chain uses TRBV18 with TRBJ2-6; possible D gene TRBD1, 6 bases. Trimming took off 5 bases at V and 4 bases at J, with 9 bases between the two ends. The V gene's germline CDR1 is KGHSH and CDR2 LQKENI. CDR3 length: 14 amino acids. The CDR3 DNA follows: TGTGCCAGCTCATCAGGGGTAGGGGCCAACGTCCTGACTTTC. It yields the protein CASSSGVGANVLTF.

The chain uses TRBV12-3 or TRBV12-4 and TRBJ2-3; either TRBD1 or TRBD2 may fit D (5 bases each). V gave up 6 bases and J gave up 1 base, with 14 bases separating them. The CDR3 covers 15 residues. The CDR3 loop is CASSLGTLGTDTQYF. CDR3 nucleotides: TGTGCCAGCAGCCTAGGGACCCTCGGCACAGATACGCAGTATTTT.

This chain connects TRBV20-1 to TRBJ2-1; 10 positions match TRBD1. With V trimmed by 7 bases and J by 9 bases, 3 bases remained unmatched. CDR3 length equals 11 residues. The V gene's germline CDR1 is DFQATT and CDR2 SNEGSKA (reference sequence). CDR3 DNA sequence: TGCAGTGTGACAGGGGGCTTTGAGCAGTTCTTC. This codes for CSVTGGFEQFF.

This chain uses TRBV6-1 with TRBJ2-1; possible D gene TRBD2, 5 bases. Trimming shortened V by 5 bases and J by 4 bases, and 15 bases separated the two germline ends. CDR1 and CDR2 (germline): MNHNS, SASEGT. The CDR3 length is 15 residues. The CDR3 sequence is CASSPRGQQYNEQFF. The CDR3 coding sequence is TGTGCCAGCAGTCCCCGAGGGCAGCAATACAATGAGCAGTTCTTC.

J is TRBJ1-5 and V is TRBV6-5; D may be TRBD1 (6 bases). V was trimmed by 5 bases and J by 6 bases, leaving 17 bases between them. In germline, CDR1 is MNHEY, CDR2 SVGAGI. This CDR3 is 15 amino acids long. CDR3 region: CASSRYREPGQPQHF. In nucleotides, the CDR3 is TGTGCCAGCAGTCGATACAGGGAACCGGGTCAGCCCCAGCATTTT.

This clonotype has more than one count but fewer than ten. V gene TRBV7-2 combines with J gene TRBJ2-7, with 11 nucleotides matching TRBD1. Germline assignment: CDR1 SGHTA and CDR2 FQGNSA. After removal of 6 bases from V and 1 base from J, the junction contained 5 bases not matched to a gene. The CDR3 spans 15 residues. As DNA, the CDR3 is TGTGCCAGCAGAACCGGGACAGGGGGATCCTACGAGCAGTACTTC. This encodes CASRTGTGGSYEQYF.

This clonotype was counted once. Because the CDR3 is missing its conserved closing phenylalanine or tryptophan, this is likely a read error. The chain joins TRBV6-5 to TRBJ2-7; D is perhaps TRBD1 or TRBD2 (5 bases each). The germline CDR1 and CDR2 sequences are MNHEY and SVGAGI. The CDR3 extends over 11 amino acids. V was shortened by 10 bases and J by 2 bases, with 9 bases between the two germline ends. The CDR3 DNA reads TGTGCCACCCGGGGACCCTACGAGCAGTACTCC. This translates into CATRGPYEQYS.

The gene calls are TRBV7-2 and TRBJ2-4; 9 nucleotides agree with TRBD1. The CDR3 spans 15 residues. The V gene end was trimmed by 7 bases and the J gene end by 6 bases; junction bases not matched to a gene: 10. Per germline, CDR1 SGHTA and CDR2 FQGNSA. CDR3 sequence (DNA): TGTGCCAGCACCACCGGAGGGACAGGGCGAAACATTCAGTACTTC. It yields the protein CASTTGGTGRNIQYF.

This chain joins TRBV6-1 and TRBJ1-6; a possible D gene is TRBD1 (5 bases). The CDR3 sequence is 17 residues long. Germline assignment: CDR1 MNHNS and CDR2 SASEGT. With 7 bases removed from V and 0 bases from J, the gap between germline ends came to 16 bases. DNA of the CDR3: TGTGCCAGCACTAAAAAATCAGGGAGCTCCTATAATTCACCCCTCCACTTT. Translation gives CASTKKSGSSYNSPLHF.

The gene calls are TRBV7-2 and TRBJ1-3; 9 bases are shared with TRBD1. V shed 5 bases and J 1 base; nucleotides not matched to a gene: 12. Germline V gene lookup returns CDR1 SGHTA and CDR2 FQGNSA. The CDR3 contains 18 residues. The CDR3 sequence is CASSPDRGSTASGNTIYF. Written as DNA, the CDR3 is TGTGCCAGCAGCCCGGACAGGGGCTCGACCGCTTCTGGAAACACCATATATTTT. The complete variable domain, with remaining parts taken from reference TRBV7-2 and TRBJ1-3, reads GAGVSQSPSNKVTEKGKDVELRCDPISGHTALYWYRQSLGQGLEFLIYFQGNSAPDKSGLPSDRFSAERTGGSVSTLTIQRTQQEDSAVYLCASSPDRGSTASGNTIYFGEGSWLTVV.

This chain links TRBV6-5 with TRBJ2-5; D call uncertain. The closer fit of TRBJ2-7 to the DNA end suggests the J call may be wrong. There are 13 residues in the CDR3. Germline loops: CDR1 MNHEY, CDR2 SVGAGI. The CDR3 DNA reads as TGTGCCAGCAGTTACAGGGAAGACTACGAGCAGTACTTC. Its translation is CASSYREDYEQYF.

This chain connects TRBV20-1 to TRBJ2-5; D tentatively fits TRBD1 or TRBD2 (5 bases each). Trimming left V 6 bases short and J 7 bases short, with 18 bases between. Germline CDR1 reads DFQATT; CDR2 reads SNEGSKA (reference sequence). This CDR3 region has 13 residues. The CDR3 region is CSARGAPLTTQYF. DNA for the CDR3: TGCAGTGCCCGAGGGGCCCCATTGACGACCCAGTACTTC.

This clonotype was seen only a few times. The V and J genes are TRBV7-9 and TRBJ2-7; D not resolved. The CDR3 is 13 amino acids. The ends were cut back, 2 bases at V and 2 bases at J, with 7 bases in the middle. Germline V lookup: CDR1 SEHNR, CDR2 FQNEAQ (reference sequence). The CDR3 bases are TGTGCCAGCAGCTTATCGCCGACCTACGAGCAGTACTTC. Protein product: CASSLSPTYEQYF.

This clonotype was detected once. This chain links TRBV5-6 with TRBJ2-3, with 8 positions matching TRBD2. Germline values: CDR1 SGHDT, CDR2 YYEEEE. CDR3 length equals 15 residues. The V gene end was trimmed by 0 bases and the J gene end by 6 bases; junction bases not matched to a gene: 6. CDR3 bases: TGTGCCAGCAGCTTGGGAGCGGGGGTTAGGGATACGCAGTATTTT. Translation: CASSLGAGVRDTQYF.

The chain joins TRBV3-1 to TRBJ1-4; the D is unclear. Per the germline V gene, CDR1 is LGHDT and CDR2 is YNNKEL (reference sequence). The ends were cut back, 4 bases at V and 5 bases at J, with 8 bases in the middle. The CDR3 spans 13 residues. The CDR3 bases are TGTGCCAGCAGCCCACCGTCAAATGAAAAACTGTTTTTT. It yields the protein CASSPPSNEKLFF.

V usage is TRBV20-1 and J usage is TRBJ2-7; 12 nucleotides line up with TRBD1. The CDR3 consists of 15 residues. V lost 6 bases and J lost 5; bases outside the gene matches: 11. CDR1 DFQATT and CDR2 SNEGSKA come from the germline V gene (reference sequence). The CDR3 sequence: CSARDTGTGGDEQYF. The CDR3 nucleotides read TGCAGTGCCCGCGATACCGGGACAGGGGGCGACGAGCAGTACTTC.

The chain is built from TRBV6-5 and TRBJ2-3, with 13 bases identical to TRBD2. There are 17 residues in the CDR3. J lost 1 base, V lost 4 bases, and 5 bases had no gene match. Germline loops: CDR1 MNHEY, CDR2 SVGAGI. CDR3 bases: TGTGCCAGCAGTTCCTCCGGGACTAGCGGGGGCACAGATACGCAGTATTTT. It translates to CASSSSGTSGGTDTQYF.